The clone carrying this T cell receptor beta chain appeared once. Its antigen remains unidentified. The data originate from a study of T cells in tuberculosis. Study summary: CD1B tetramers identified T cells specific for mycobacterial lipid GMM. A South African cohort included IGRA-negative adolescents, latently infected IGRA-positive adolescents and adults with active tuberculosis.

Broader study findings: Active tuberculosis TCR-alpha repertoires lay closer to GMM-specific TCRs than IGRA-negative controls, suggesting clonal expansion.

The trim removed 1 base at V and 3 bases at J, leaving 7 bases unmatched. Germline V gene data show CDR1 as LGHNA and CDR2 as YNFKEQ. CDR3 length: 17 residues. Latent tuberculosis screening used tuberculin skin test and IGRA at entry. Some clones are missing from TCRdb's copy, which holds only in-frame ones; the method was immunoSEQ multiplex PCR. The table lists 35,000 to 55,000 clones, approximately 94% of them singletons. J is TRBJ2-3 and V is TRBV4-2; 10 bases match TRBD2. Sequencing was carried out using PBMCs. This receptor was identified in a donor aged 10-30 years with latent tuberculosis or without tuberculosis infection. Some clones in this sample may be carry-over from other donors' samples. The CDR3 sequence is CASSQVSSGSGTDTQYF. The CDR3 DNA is TGTGCCAGCAGCCAAGTGTCTAGCGGGAGTGGGACAGATACGCAGTATTTT.